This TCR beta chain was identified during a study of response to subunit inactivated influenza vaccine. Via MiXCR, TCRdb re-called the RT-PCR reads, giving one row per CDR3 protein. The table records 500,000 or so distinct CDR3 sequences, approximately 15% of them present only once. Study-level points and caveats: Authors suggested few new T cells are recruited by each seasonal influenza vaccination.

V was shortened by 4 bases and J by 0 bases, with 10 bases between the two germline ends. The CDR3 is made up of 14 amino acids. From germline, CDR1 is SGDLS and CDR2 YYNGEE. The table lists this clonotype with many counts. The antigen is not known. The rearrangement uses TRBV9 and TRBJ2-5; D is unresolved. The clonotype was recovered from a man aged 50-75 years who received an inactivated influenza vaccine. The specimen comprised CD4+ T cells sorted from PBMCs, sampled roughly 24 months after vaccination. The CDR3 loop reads CASSPHGYQETQYF. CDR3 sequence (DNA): TGTGCCAGCAGCCCCCATGGGTACCAAGAGACCCAGTACTTC.